This T cell receptor (beta chain) stems from a study of cytomegalovirus exposure and HLA in healthy donors. It was with 60 Vbeta and 13 Jbeta primers that the PCR ran. The repertoire was sequenced with immunoSEQ multiplex PCR; TCRdb's copy has only in-frame clones and lacks some. The sample includes about 120,000 clones, around 76% of them seen just once. This clone occurred a few times. Its antigen is undetermined. Broader study findings: Earlier analysis looked at TCR beta V segments, and most were productive about 87% or about 30% of the time. Association of roughly 18,000 TCR beta sequences with HLA alleles was found at 0.05 false discovery rate in a later analysis. A few chains tied to CMV proved CMV antigen-specific in vitro. V- and J-gene trimming of TCR beta was linked (in a later analysis) to a missense DCLRE1C variant.

Germline lookup yields CDR1 SGHNT and CDR2 YYREEE (reference sequence). CDR3 length: 14 amino acids. Trimming pared 4 bases from V and 5 bases from J, leaving 13 bases between. Sequenced sample: PBMCs. The sequence was collected from a man aged 55 to 70 in good health and CMV-seropositive. The V gene is TRBV5-4, the J gene TRBJ1-3; D not resolved. This CDR3 is CASSPEAARNTIYF. DNA for the CDR3: TGTGCCAGCAGCCCCGAAGCGGCTCGAAACACCATATATTTT.